This TCR beta chain originates from a study of siplizumab effects on memory and regulatory T cells (dated by TCRdb to about 2019). At the level of the whole study: Across eight responder-stimulator pairs, mixed lymphocyte reactions were run in pairs, approximately 1 with siplizumab at 0.75 to 1 ug/mL and approximately 1 without drug. The study examined how the anti-CD2 antibody siplizumab affects alloreactive T-cell subsets in allogeneic mixed lymphocyte reactions built from human PBMCs.

Mixed lymphocyte reaction cells were cocultured at 37°C for about six days. Responder PBMCs were labelled with CFSE and stimulator PBMCs were labelled with Violet Dye, after which the responder and stimulator PBMCs were mixed at a 1:1 ratio. Sorted unstimulated T cells and proliferating T cells recovered from mixed lymphocyte reactions were subjected to TCRbeta CDR3 sequencing. Fresh whole blood from nine to ten HLA-typed healthy donors was used as the source from which PBMCs were isolated. After the mixed lymphocyte reaction, proliferating CFSE-low responder T cells were FACS-sorted for TCR sequencing. Summary of the overall study and its limitations: The cumulative frequency of alloreactive sequences that could be traced back to unstimulated CD4+ memory T cells was significantly reduced by siplizumab. Of the alloreactive CD4+ clones that could be mapped, the Treg-derived share averaged about 63% with siplizumab compared with around 25% in control reactions. Because sequences at frequencies below about 10^-5 were poorly captured, only a minor fraction of alloreactive clones could be mapped back to unstimulated subsets. A naive or memory phenotype could not be assigned to roughly 80-95% of proliferating CD4+ or CD8+ clones. The suppressive function of proliferating Tregs from siplizumab cultures was not functionally confirmed. Unstimulated naive T cells appeared to be more diverse than memory T cells, and naive cells seemed to make a substantial contribution to the alloresponse.

Based on the germline V gene, the CDR1 and CDR2 sequences are SGDLS and YYNGEE. Trimming at the junction amounts to 5 bases on V and 5 bases on J, and the germline ends lie 13 bases apart. The CDR3 starts with the cysteine, ends with the phenylalanine, and has 13 residues. CDR3 DNA only is kept here, 39 bases in frame from base 1. The library was produced with the immunoSEQ multiplex PCR assay. Roughly 10^5 TCR templates per sample were assayed on the deep sequencing platform. Genomic DNA extracted from sorted T cells was used for TCRbeta CDR3 sequencing. Per the source publication's procedure: The R programming language was used for clonal analysis of the TCRbeta CDR3 data. Comparing unstimulated samples against CFSE-low samples taken after the reaction was how alloreactive CD4+ and CD8+ clones were defined. Alloreactive CD4+ clones were assigned to regulatory or non-regulatory origin by matching sequences to sorted unstimulated Treg and non-Treg repertoires. Imported from immuneACCESS, the table was reduced by TCRdb to in-frame sequences with V and J called. These copies leave out some clones; in studies compared against another copy, an unresolved V gene accounts for under half, and the cause of the remainder is not known. The DNA was the basis for D and trimming; V, J and clone size are from that table. In all, the sample holds 3,500 to 4,500 clones, and roughly half of those were seen once. Together, the top ten hold roughly 3.9% of the sample.

About this clone: Its antigen target is currently unknown. Base qualities were left out, and no much larger clone turns up one base away.

The rearranged segments are TRBV9 and TRBJ2-5, with TRBD1 perhaps the D gene, on 6 matching bases. This receptor was taken from a human donor in good health; the cells came from an allogeneic mixed lymphocyte reaction. Some clones in this sample may be carry-over from other donors' samples. Sequencing input: CFSE-low (dividing) CD4+ T cells sorted from an allogeneic mixed lymphocyte reaction. Read as DNA, the sequence is TGTGCCAGCAGGCTACAGGGAGTCGAGACCCAGTACTTC. It specifies CASRLQGVETQYF.